A selection of T cell receptor beta chains follows, all from one sample in a study of T cell responses to AZD1222 COVID-19 vaccine. The data were produced by immunoSEQ multiplex PCR, yet TCRdb's version contains in-frame clones alone and is incomplete. The sample lists more than 140,000 clones, more than 70% occurring once. The sample here was peripheral blood, taken on day 0 of AZD1222 vaccination. The receptors were sampled from an adult in good health. Each CDR3 is given with its conserved first and last residue. A D gene is named only where the DNA matches it firmly. Part of the rows lack a size; the others show once, few, many or a class for expanded clones.

j_gene: TRBJ1-6
v_gene: TRBV2
abundance: -
d_gene: -
CDR3aa: CASTLTGESYNSPLHF
CDR3nt: TGTGCCAGCACCCTAACAGGCGAGTCCTATAATTCACCCCTCCACTTT

j_gene: TRBJ2-2
v_gene: TRBV14
abundance: -
d_gene: -
CDR3aa: CASSPLGVPGELFF
CDR3nt: TGTGCCAGCAGCCCCCTAGGAGTTCCCGGGGAGCTGTTTTTT

j_gene: TRBJ1-1
v_gene: TRBV6-5
abundance: -
d_gene: TRBD1
CDR3aa: CASNDRGRANTEAFF
CDR3nt: TGTGCCAGCAACGACAGGGGACGAGCGAACACTGAAGCTTTCTTT

j_gene: TRBJ2-5
v_gene: TRBV11-2
abundance: -
d_gene: -
CDR3aa: CASSRLSSSRQLETQYF
CDR3nt: TGTGCCAGCAGCCGCCTCTCCTCCAGCCGACAGCTAGAGACCCAGTACTTC

j_gene: TRBJ1-3
v_gene: TRBV4-1
abundance: once
d_gene: -
CDR3aa: CASSPTFGGNTIYF
CDR3nt: TGCGCCAGCAGCCCTACCTTCGGGGGAAACACCATATATTTT

j_gene: TRBJ2-7
v_gene: TRBV3-1/TRBV3-2
abundance: -
d_gene: -
CDR3aa: CASSQELAGHEQYF
CDR3nt: TGTGCCAGCAGCCAAGAGTTGGCCGGCCACGAGCAGTACTTC

j_gene: TRBJ1-5
v_gene: TRBV6-5
abundance: -
d_gene: TRBD1
CDR3aa: CASSATGGDQPQHF
CDR3nt: TGTGCCAGCAGCGCGACAGGGGGGGATCAGCCCCAGCATTTT

j_gene: TRBJ2-3
v_gene: TRBV5-1
abundance: once
d_gene: -
CDR3aa: CASSLEPLVPTDTQYF
CDR3nt: TGCGCCAGCAGCTTGGAACCTTTGGTACCCACAGATACGCAGTATTTT

j_gene: TRBJ2-3
v_gene: TRBV5-1
abundance: -
d_gene: -
CDR3aa: CASSFLAGSTDTQYF
CDR3nt: TGCGCCAGCAGCTTCTTGGCGGGGAGCACAGATACGCAGTATTTT

j_gene: TRBJ1-5
v_gene: TRBV6-2/TRBV6-3
abundance: -
d_gene: -
CDR3aa: CASSYLGGVDQPQHF
CDR3nt: TGTGCCAGCAGTTACTTAGGGGGAGTAGATCAGCCCCAGCATTTT

j_gene: TRBJ1-5
v_gene: TRBV4-1
abundance: -
d_gene: -
CDR3aa: CASSPPGFDFRQGLYQPQHF
CDR3nt: TGCGCCAGCAGCCCCCCGGGGTTCGATTTTAGGCAGGGACTTTATCAGCCCCAGCATTTT

j_gene: TRBJ1-1
v_gene: TRBV10-3
abundance: few
d_gene: -
CDR3aa: CAISEGRKMNTEAFF
CDR3nt: TGTGCCATCAGTGAAGGCAGAAAGATGAACACTGAAGCTTTCTTT

j_gene: TRBJ1-4
v_gene: TRBV25-1
abundance: -
d_gene: TRBD1
CDR3aa: CASRTGEGEKLFF
CDR3nt: TGTGCCAGCAGGACAGGGGAAGGGGAAAAACTGTTTTTT

j_gene: TRBJ1-6
v_gene: TRBV19
abundance: -
d_gene: TRBD1
CDR3aa: CASGPGTGNNSPLHF
CDR3nt: TGTGCCAGTGGCCCCGGGACAGGGAATAATTCACCCCTCCACTTT

j_gene: TRBJ2-2
v_gene: TRBV13
abundance: once
d_gene: -
CDR3aa: CASTLGGGNTGELFF
CDR3nt: TGTGCCAGCACCTTAGGCGGGGGCAACACCGGGGAGCTGTTTTTT

j_gene: TRBJ1-1
v_gene: TRBV29-1
abundance: -
d_gene: -
CDR3aa: CSAREPGFEAFF
CDR3nt: TGCAGCGCTAGGGAGCCGGGGTTTGAAGCTTTCTTT

j_gene: TRBJ1-1
v_gene: TRBV14
abundance: -
d_gene: TRBD1
CDR3aa: CASRLQGAVRNTEAFF
CDR3nt: TGTGCCAGCAGACTACAGGGGGCTGTCCGGAACACTGAAGCTTTCTTT

j_gene: TRBJ1-2
v_gene: TRBV7-9
abundance: -
d_gene: TRBD1
CDR3aa: CASSLAPGQGDGYTF
CDR3nt: TGTGCCAGCAGCTTAGCGCCGGGACAGGGTGATGGCTACACCTTC

j_gene: TRBJ1-3
v_gene: TRBV5-1
abundance: -
d_gene: TRBD1
CDR3aa: CASSLDRGHGNTIYF
CDR3nt: TGCGCCAGCAGCTTGGACAGGGGGCATGGAAACACCATATATTTT

j_gene: TRBJ1-1
v_gene: TRBV7-2
abundance: -
d_gene: -
CDR3aa: CASSLLRGREAFF
CDR3nt: TGTGCCAGCAGCTTACTACGTGGCCGTGAAGCTTTCTTT

j_gene: TRBJ2-1
v_gene: TRBV7-9
abundance: -
d_gene: -
CDR3aa: CASSKGAGAGRTNEQFF
CDR3nt: TGTGCCAGCAGCAAGGGGGCTGGGGCAGGGAGGACCAATGAGCAGTTCTTC

j_gene: TRBJ1-3
v_gene: TRBV28
abundance: -
d_gene: TRBD1
CDR3aa: CASSTGTGVIAGNTIYF
CDR3nt: TGTGCCAGCAGTACCGGGACAGGGGTAATAGCTGGAAACACCATATATTTT

j_gene: TRBJ2-1
v_gene: TRBV5-6
abundance: -
d_gene: -
CDR3aa: CASSLGSENNEQFF
CDR3nt: TGTGCCAGCAGCCTGGGGTCCGAGAACAATGAGCAGTTCTTC

j_gene: TRBJ1-5
v_gene: TRBV4-1
abundance: -
d_gene: -
CDR3aa: CASSHAIGSSNQPQHF
CDR3nt: TGCGCCAGCAGCCATGCCATCGGGTCGAGCAATCAGCCCCAGCATTTT

j_gene: TRBJ2-7
v_gene: TRBV7-8
abundance: -
d_gene: -
CDR3aa: CASSLARVPYEQYF
CDR3nt: TGTGCCAGCAGCTTGGCCAGGGTGCCCTACGAGCAGTACTTC

j_gene: TRBJ2-7
v_gene: TRBV3-1/TRBV3-2
abundance: once
d_gene: -
CDR3aa: CASSQGADEQYF
CDR3nt: TGTGCCAGCAGCCAAGGGGCCGACGAGCAGTACTTC

j_gene: TRBJ2-2
v_gene: TRBV18
abundance: -
d_gene: TRBD2
CDR3aa: CASSPLAGGSNTGELFF
CDR3nt: TGTGCCAGCTCACCACTGGCGGGAGGATCGAACACCGGGGAGCTGTTTTTT

j_gene: TRBJ2-1
v_gene: TRBV4-3
abundance: -
d_gene: -
CDR3aa: CASSQEGPFHSSYNEQFF
CDR3nt: TGCGCCAGCAGCCAAGAAGGCCCTTTCCATTCCTCCTACAATGAGCAGTTCTTC

j_gene: TRBJ2-7
v_gene: TRBV28
abundance: -
d_gene: TRBD1
CDR3aa: CASSFVGQGIDEQYF
CDR3nt: TGTGCCAGCAGTTTCGTGGGACAGGGGATTGACGAGCAGTACTTC

j_gene: TRBJ2-7
v_gene: TRBV14
abundance: -
d_gene: -
CDR3aa: CASSHDGALYEQYF
CDR3nt: TGTGCCAGCAGCCATGACGGGGCTTTATACGAGCAGTACTTC

j_gene: TRBJ1-6
v_gene: TRBV9
abundance: -
d_gene: TRBD1
CDR3aa: CASSGTGVPSSPLHF
CDR3nt: TGTGCCAGCAGCGGTACAGGGGTTCCAAGTTCACCCCTCCACTTT

j_gene: TRBJ2-1
v_gene: TRBV10-2
abundance: -
d_gene: TRBD2
CDR3aa: CASIEGTSRYNEQFF
CDR3nt: TGCGCCAGCATTGAAGGGACTAGCAGATACAATGAGCAGTTCTTC

j_gene: TRBJ2-1
v_gene: TRBV24-1
abundance: -
d_gene: -
CDR3aa: CATSDLLGGEQFF
CDR3nt: TGTGCCACCAGTGATTTGCTAGGCGGTGAGCAGTTCTTC